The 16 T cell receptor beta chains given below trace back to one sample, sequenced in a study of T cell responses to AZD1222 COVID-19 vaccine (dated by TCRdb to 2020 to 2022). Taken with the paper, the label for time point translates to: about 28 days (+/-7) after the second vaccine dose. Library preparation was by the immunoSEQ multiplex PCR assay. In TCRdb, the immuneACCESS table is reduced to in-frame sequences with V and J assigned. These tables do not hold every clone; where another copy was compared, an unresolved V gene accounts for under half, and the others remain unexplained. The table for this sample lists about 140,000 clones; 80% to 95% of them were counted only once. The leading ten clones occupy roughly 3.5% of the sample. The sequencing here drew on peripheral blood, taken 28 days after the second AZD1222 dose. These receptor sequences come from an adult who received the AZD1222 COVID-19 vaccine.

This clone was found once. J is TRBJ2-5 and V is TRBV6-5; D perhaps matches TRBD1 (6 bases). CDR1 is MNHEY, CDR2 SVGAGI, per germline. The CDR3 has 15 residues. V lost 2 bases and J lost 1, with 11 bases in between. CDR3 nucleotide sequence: TGTGCCAGCAGTTACACTTGGACAGCCCAAGAGACCCAGTACTTC. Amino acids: CASSYTWTAQETQYF.

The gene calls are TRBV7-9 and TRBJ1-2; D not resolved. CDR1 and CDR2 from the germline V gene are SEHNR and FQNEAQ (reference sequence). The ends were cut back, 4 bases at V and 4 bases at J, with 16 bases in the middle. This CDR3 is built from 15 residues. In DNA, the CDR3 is TGTGCCAGCAGCTCACACGGGCTCAGGATCTATGGCTACACCTTC. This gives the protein CASSSHGLRIYGYTF. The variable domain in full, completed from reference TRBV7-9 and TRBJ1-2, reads DTGVSQNPRHKITKRGQNVTFRCDPISEHNRLYWYRQTLGQGPEFLTYFQNEAQLEKSRLLSDRFSAERPKGSFSTLEIQRTEQGDSAMYLCASSSHGLRIYGYTFGSGTRLTVV.

The CDR3 region is CARTGGHHTGELFF. The CDR3 bases are TGTGCCCGCACCGGGGGACACCATACCGGGGAGCTGTTTTTT. The chain combines TRBV19 with TRBJ2-2; D tentatively fits TRBD1 or TRBD2 (6 bases each). Germline V gene lookup returns CDR1 LNHDA and CDR2 SQIVND (reference sequence). Trimming took 11 bases from V and 5 from J, leaving 18 bases between them. The CDR3 extends over 14 amino acids.

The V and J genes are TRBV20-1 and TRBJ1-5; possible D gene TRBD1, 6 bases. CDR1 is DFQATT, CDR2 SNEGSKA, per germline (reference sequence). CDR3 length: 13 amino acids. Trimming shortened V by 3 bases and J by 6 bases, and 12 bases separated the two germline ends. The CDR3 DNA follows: TGCAGTGCTAGTCCACAGGGAAGTCAGCCCCAGCATTTT. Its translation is CSASPQGSQPQHF.

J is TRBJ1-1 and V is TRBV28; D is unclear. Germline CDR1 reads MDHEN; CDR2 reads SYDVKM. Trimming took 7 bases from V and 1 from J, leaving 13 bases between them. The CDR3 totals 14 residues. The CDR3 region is CASIGSRSNTEAFF. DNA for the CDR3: TGTGCCAGCATTGGGTCCAGGTCGAACACTGAAGCTTTCTTT.

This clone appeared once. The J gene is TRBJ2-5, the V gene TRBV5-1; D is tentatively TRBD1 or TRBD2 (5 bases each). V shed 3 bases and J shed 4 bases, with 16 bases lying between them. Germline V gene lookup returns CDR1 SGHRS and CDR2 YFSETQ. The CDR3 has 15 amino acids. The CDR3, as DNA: TGCGCCAGCAGCTCCTTTGGGGGAGAAAGAGAGACCCAGTACTTC. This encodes CASSSFGGERETQYF.

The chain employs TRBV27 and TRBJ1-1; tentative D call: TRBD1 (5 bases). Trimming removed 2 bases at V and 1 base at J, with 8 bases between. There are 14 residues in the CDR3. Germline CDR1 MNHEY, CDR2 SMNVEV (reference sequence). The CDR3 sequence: CASSLQGSNTEAFF. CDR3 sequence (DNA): TGTGCCAGCAGTTTACAGGGTTCGAACACTGAAGCTTTCTTT.

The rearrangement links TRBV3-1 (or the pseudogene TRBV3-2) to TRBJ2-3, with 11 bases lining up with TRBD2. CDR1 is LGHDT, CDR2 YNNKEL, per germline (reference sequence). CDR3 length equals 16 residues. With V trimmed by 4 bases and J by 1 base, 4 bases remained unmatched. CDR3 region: CASSPLAGGRTDTQYF. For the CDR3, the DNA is TGTGCCAGCAGCCCATTAGCGGGAGGGCGCACAGATACGCAGTATTTT.

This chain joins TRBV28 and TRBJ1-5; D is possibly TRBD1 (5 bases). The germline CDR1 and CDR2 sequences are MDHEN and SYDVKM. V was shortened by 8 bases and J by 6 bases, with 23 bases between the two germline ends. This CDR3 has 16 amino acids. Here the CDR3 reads CASSTRASGGGQPQHF. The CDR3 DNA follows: TGTGCCAGCTCAACCCGGGCGTCGGGGGGTGGTCAGCCCCAGCATTTT.

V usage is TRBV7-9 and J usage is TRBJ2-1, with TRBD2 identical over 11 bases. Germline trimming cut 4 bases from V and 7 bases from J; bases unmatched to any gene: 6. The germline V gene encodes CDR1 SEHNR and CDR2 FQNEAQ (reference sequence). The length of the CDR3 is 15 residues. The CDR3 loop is CASSSPSGRWNEQFF. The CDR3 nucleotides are TGTGCCAGCAGCTCTCCTAGCGGGAGGTGGAATGAGCAGTTCTTC.

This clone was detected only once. The CDR3 sequence: CASSSPLAGVSYNEQFF. CDR3 sequence (DNA): TGTGCCAGCAGTTCGCCGCTAGCGGGAGTTTCCTACAATGAGCAGTTCTTC. The gene calls are TRBV27 and TRBJ2-1, with 10 positions matching TRBD2. This CDR3 region has 17 residues. Germline loops: CDR1 MNHEY, CDR2 SMNVEV (reference sequence). The junction had 7 bases not matched to a gene; V was cut back by 4 bases and J by 1 base.

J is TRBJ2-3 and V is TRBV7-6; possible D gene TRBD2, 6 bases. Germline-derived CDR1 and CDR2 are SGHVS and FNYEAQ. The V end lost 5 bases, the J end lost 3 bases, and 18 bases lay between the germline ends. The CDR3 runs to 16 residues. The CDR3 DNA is TGTGCCAGCAGCATTAATGAGTTCGCGGGAACAGATACGCAGTATTTT. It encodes CASSINEFAGTDTQYF.

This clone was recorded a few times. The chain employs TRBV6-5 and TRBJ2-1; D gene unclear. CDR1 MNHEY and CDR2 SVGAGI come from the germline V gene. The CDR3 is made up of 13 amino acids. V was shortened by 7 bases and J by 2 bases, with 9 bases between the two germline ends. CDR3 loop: CASTGSPYNEQFF. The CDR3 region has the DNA TGTGCCAGCACGGGCAGTCCCTACAATGAGCAGTTCTTC.

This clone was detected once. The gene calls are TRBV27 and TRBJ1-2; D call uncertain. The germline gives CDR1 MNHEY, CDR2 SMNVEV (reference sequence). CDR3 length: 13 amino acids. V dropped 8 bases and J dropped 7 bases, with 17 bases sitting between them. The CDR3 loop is CASSTGRAGGYTF. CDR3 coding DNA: TGTGCCAGCTCTACGGGCCGTGCTGGTGGCTACACCTTC.

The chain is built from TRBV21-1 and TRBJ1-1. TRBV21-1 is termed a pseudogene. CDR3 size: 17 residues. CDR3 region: CASSKTVFESPNTEAFF. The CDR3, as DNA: TGTGCCAGCAGCAAAACCGTCTTTGAGAGCCCGAACACTGAAGCTTTCTTT.

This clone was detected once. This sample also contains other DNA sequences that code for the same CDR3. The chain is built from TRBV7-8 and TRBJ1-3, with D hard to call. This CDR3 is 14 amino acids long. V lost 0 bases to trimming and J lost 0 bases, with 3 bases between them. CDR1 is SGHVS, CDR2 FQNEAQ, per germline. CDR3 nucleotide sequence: TGTGCCAGCAGCTTAGCAAGCTCTGGAAACACCATATATTTT. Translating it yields CASSLASSGNTIYF. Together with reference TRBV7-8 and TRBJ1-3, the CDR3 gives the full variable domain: GAGVSQSPRYKVAKRGQDVALRCDPISGHVSLFWYQQALGQGPEFLTYFQNEAQLDKSGLPSDRFFAERPEGSVSTLKIQRTQQEDSAVYLCASSLASSGNTIYFGEGSWLTVV.